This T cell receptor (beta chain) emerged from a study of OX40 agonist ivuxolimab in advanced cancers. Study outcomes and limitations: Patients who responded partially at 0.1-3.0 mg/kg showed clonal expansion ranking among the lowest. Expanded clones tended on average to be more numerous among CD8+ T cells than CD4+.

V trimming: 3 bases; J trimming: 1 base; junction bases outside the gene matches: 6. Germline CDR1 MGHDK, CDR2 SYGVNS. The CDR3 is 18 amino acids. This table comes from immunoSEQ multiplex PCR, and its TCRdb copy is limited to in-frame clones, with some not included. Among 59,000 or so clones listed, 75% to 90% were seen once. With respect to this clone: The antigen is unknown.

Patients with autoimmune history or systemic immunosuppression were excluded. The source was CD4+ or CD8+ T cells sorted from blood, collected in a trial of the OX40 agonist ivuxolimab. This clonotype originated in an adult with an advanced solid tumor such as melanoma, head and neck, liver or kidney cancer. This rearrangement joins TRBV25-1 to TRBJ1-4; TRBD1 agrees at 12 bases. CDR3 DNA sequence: TGTGCCAGCAGTGAGGGGGGACAGGGGGCTTTAACTAATGAAAAACTGTTTTTT. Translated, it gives CASSEGGQGALTNEKLFF.